This T cell receptor (beta chain) was recovered during a study of metastatic and nonmetastatic thyroid tumors. Study background: Repertoires were compared across blood and tumor or nodule tissue from malignant and benign thyroid patients. Study-wide findings and caveats: As reported, TCR beta diversity in blood and tumor was significantly higher in malignant thyroid tumors than in benign nodules.

A few counts support this clone. Its antigen is not known. Before thyroid surgery, none of the patients had received any treatment. The germline gives CDR1 WNHNN, CDR2 SYGVQD (reference sequence). The CDR3 contains 16 residues. The V segment lost 3 bases and the J segment 7 bases; nucleotides outside the gene matches: 12. As handled by the study authors: The study took CDR3 differences across clinicopathological groups and made a distant-metastasis classifier for papillary thyroid cancer from them. TCRdb re-called the PCR reads via MiXCR. TCRdb, rather than the study authors, made the V and J calls. The data contain just over 15,000 clones, about 35% of them singletons.

V gene TRBV10-1 combines with J gene TRBJ2-3; 8 bases are a match to TRBD2. Sequenced input: tumor tissue. The TCR sequence derives from a male donor with papillary thyroid cancer or a benign thyroid nodule (not recorded which). Some clones in this sample may be carry-over from other donors' samples. The DNA for the CDR3 is TGCGCCAGCAGTGATGAGGGAGCAAGCGGGAGAAATACGCAGTATTTT. It encodes CASSDEGASGRNTQYF.